The 29 T cell receptor beta chains presented below share a single source sample, sequenced in a study of blood T cell repertoires in COVID-19. Data came from immunoSEQ multiplex PCR; TCRdb stores just in-frame clones and leaves some out. The sample shows around 60,000 clones, around 77% of them seen only once. The specimen was peripheral blood. The source is a woman aged 70-85 years with COVID-19, enrolled during active disease.

This clone was recorded at least ten times. V and J are TRBV7-9 and TRBJ2-3; 8 bases line up with TRBD2. Germline V gene lookup returns CDR1 SEHNR and CDR2 FQNEAQ (reference sequence). This CDR3 has 14 residues. Trimming removed 4 bases from V and 5 bases from J; junction bases left unmatched: 5. The CDR3 sequence is CASSSGLDGDTQYF. The CDR3, as DNA: TGTGCCAGCAGCTCGGGACTAGATGGAGATACGCAGTATTTT.

The V gene is TRBV2, the J gene TRBJ2-7, with a possible D match to TRBD1 (7 bases). Germline lookup yields CDR1 SNHLY and CDR2 FYNNEI. The CDR3 loop spans 14 amino acids. Trimming removed 8 bases at V and 4 bases at J, with 18 bases between. CDR3 sequence: CASSGQGGQYEQYF. Written as DNA, the CDR3 is TGTGCCAGCTCAGGCCAGGGGGGTCAGTACGAGCAGTACTTC. Using reference TRBV2 and TRBJ2-7 for the parts outside the CDR3, the full variable domain is EPEVTQTPSHQVTQMGQEVILRCVPISNHLYFYWYRQILGQKVEFLVSFYNNEISEKSEIFDDQFSVERPDGSNFTLKIRSTKLEDSAMYFCASSGQGGQYEQYFGPGTRLTVT.

J is TRBJ1-4 and V is TRBV19; D uncertain. Trimming cost V 7 bases and J 7 bases, with 13 bases left between them. Per germline, CDR1 LNHDA and CDR2 SQIVND (reference sequence). The CDR3 has 13 amino acids. The CDR3 loop is CASTPEAGEKLFF. The CDR3 nucleotides read TGTGCCAGTACCCCAGAGGCCGGTGAAAAACTGTTTTTT.

This clone was seen more than once but under ten times. The chain carries TRBV9 and TRBJ2-2, with D possibly TRBD1 on 6 matching bases. V was shortened by 2 bases and J by 2 bases, with 10 bases between the two germline ends. Germline lookup yields CDR1 SGDLS and CDR2 YYNGEE. The CDR3 is 15 residues long. This chain's CDR3 is CASSVTGHNTGELFF. The CDR3 nucleotides are TGTGCCAGCAGCGTTACGGGACACAACACCGGGGAGCTGTTTTTT. The full variable domain, completed using reference TRBV9 and TRBJ2-2, is DSGVTQTPKHLITATGQRVTLRCSPRSGDLSVYWYQQSLDQGLQFLIQYYNGEERAKGNILERFSAQQFPDLHSELNLSSLELGDSALYFCASSVTGHNTGELFFGEGSRLTVL.

The CDR3 DNA reads TGTGCCACCAGCCTATCGGGACAGGGCACAGATACGCAGTATTTT. This codes for CATSLSGQGTDTQYF. The gene calls are TRBV24-1 and TRBJ2-3, with 8 bases fitting TRBD1. Germline values: CDR1 KGHDR, CDR2 SFDVKD. With V trimmed by 7 bases and J by 1 base, 6 bases remained unmatched. The CDR3 is made up of 15 amino acids.

This chain joins TRBV27 and TRBJ2-5; 10 bases agree with TRBD2. The J segment lost 3 bases and the V segment lost 8 bases, leaving 12 bases of the junction unmatched. From germline, CDR1 is MNHEY and CDR2 SMNVEV (reference sequence). CDR3 length: 16 residues. CDR3 coding DNA: TGTGCCAGCGGCCCCTCGACAGCGGGGGGGAAAGAGACCCAGTACTTC. Residues: CASGPSTAGGKETQYF.

The gene calls are TRBV3-1 (or the pseudogene TRBV3-2) and TRBJ1-2, with D possibly TRBD1 on 5 matching bases. The CDR3 has 11 amino acids. Germline V CDR1 and CDR2: LGHDT, YNNKEL (reference sequence). Trimming took off 5 bases at V and 8 bases at J, with 9 bases between the two ends. CDR3 in DNA: TGTGCCAGCAGCGCCGGGGGAGGCTACACCTTC. Encoded protein: CASSAGGGYTF.

The chain joins TRBV2 to TRBJ2-5; 7 bases are shared with TRBD2. The CDR3 is 14 amino acids. The trim removed 7 bases at V and 5 bases at J, leaving 10 bases unmatched. Germline V gene lookup returns CDR1 SNHLY and CDR2 FYNNEI. The CDR3 loop reads CASTRNQGGETQYF. The CDR3 coding sequence is TGTGCCAGCACCCGGAATCAGGGAGGGGAGACCCAGTACTTC.

The chain recombines TRBV5-1 with TRBJ1-4; D possibly corresponds to TRBD1 (6 bases). Germline V gives CDR1 SGHRS, CDR2 YFSETQ. The CDR3 sequence is 15 residues long. Trimming took 3 bases from V and 8 from J, leaving 17 bases between them. The CDR3 DNA is TGCGCCAGCAGCTCGTACTCAGGGGTCGGGGAAAAACTGTTTTTT. It is translated as CASSSYSGVGEKLFF.

The rearrangement links TRBV11-3 to TRBJ2-7; 7 bases map to TRBD2. The junction had 6 bases not matched to a gene; V was cut back by 5 bases and J by 5 bases. This CDR3 spans 13 amino acids. Looked up from germline, CDR1 is SGHNT and CDR2 is YENEEA. The CDR3 DNA follows: TGTGCCAGCAGCCCGGGGGGTAGAGACGAGCAGTACGTC. Translated, it gives CASSPGGRDEQYV.

The chain is built from TRBV18 and TRBJ2-2, with TRBD1 as a possible D gene (6 bases). Trimming shortened V by 4 bases and J by 1 base, and 10 bases separated the two germline ends. Germline CDR1 and CDR2: KGHSH and LQKENI. The CDR3 is made up of 15 amino acids. For the CDR3, the DNA is TGTGCCAGCTCACGAAGGACAGTGAACACCGGGGAGCTGTTTTTT. Residues: CASSRRTVNTGELFF.

The V gene is TRBV5-8, the J gene TRBJ1-2; no firm D call. Per the germline V gene, CDR1 is SGHTS and CDR2 is YDEGEE. The CDR3 runs to 15 residues. V was shortened by 4 bases and J by 2 bases, with 15 bases between the two germline ends. This CDR3 is CASSGWPPGNYGYTF. CDR3 in DNA: TGTGCCAGCAGCGGATGGCCCCCCGGGAACTATGGCTACACCTTC.

This chain joins TRBV24-1 and TRBJ1-2, with D tentatively TRBD1 (5 bases). This CDR3 has 13 residues. V lost 5 bases and J 10 bases, leaving 16 bases between the germline ends. Germline-derived CDR1 and CDR2 are KGHDR and SFDVKD. This CDR3 reads CATSGGGTSDYTF. In DNA form, the CDR3 reads TGTGCCACCAGTGGGGGGGGAACTAGCGACTACACCTTC.

V usage is TRBV11-2 and J usage is TRBJ2-5, with 7 bases aligning to TRBD2. The CDR3 loop spans 13 amino acids. V dropped 5 bases and J dropped 5; count of bases not matched to a gene: 5. CDR1 is SGHAT and CDR2 is FQNNGV in the germline V gene. The CDR3 loop reads CASSQNGGETQYF. CDR3 nucleotide sequence: TGTGCCAGCAGCCAGAACGGGGGGGAGACCCAGTACTTC.

This clone was found many times. V and J are TRBV28 and TRBJ1-1, with D tentatively TRBD1 (5 bases). Per germline, CDR1 MDHEN and CDR2 SYDVKM. The CDR3 has 13 amino acids. Trimming took 1 base from V and 4 from J, leaving 7 bases between them. CDR3 nucleotide sequence: TGTGCCAGCAGTTTATCCGGGGGCACTGAAGCTTTCTTT. Protein: CASSLSGGTEAFF. Filled out from reference TRBV28 and TRBJ1-1, the complete variable domain reads DVKVTQSSRYLVKRTGEKVFLECVQDMDHENMFWYRQDPGLGLRLIYFSYDVKMKEKGDIPEGYSVSREKKERFSLILESASTNQTSMYLCASSLSGGTEAFFGQGTRLTVV.

V is TRBV6-2 or TRBV6-3 and J is TRBJ2-5; TRBD2 agrees at 10 bases. The CDR3 length is 16 residues. J gave up 5 bases and V 2 bases, and 8 bases lay outside the gene matches. CDR1 is MNHEY and CDR2 is SVGEGT in the germline V gene. CDR3 in DNA: TGTGCCAGCAGTTACGAGCTAGCGGGAGTTGATGAGACCCAGTACTTC. Protein sequence: CASSYELAGVDETQYF.

The chain employs TRBV27 and TRBJ1-2; D might be TRBD1 (6 bases). The CDR3 spans 13 residues. V lost 5 bases and J 4 bases, leaving 11 bases between the germline ends. Germline V gene sequence: CDR1 MNHEY, CDR2 SMNVEV (reference sequence). CDR3 sequence: CASSPRQAYGYTF. DNA for the CDR3: TGTGCCAGCAGTCCCCGACAGGCCTATGGCTACACCTTC.

This chain's CDR3 is CASSHHRNRGELFF. The CDR3 DNA sequence: TGTGCCAGCAGCCACCACAGGAACCGGGGGGAGCTGTTTTTT. The rearrangement links TRBV7-2 to TRBJ2-2; possibly TRBD1 for D (5 bases). This CDR3 region has 14 residues. V lost 5 bases and J lost 8, with 15 bases in between. The germline CDR1 and CDR2 sequences are SGHTA and FQGNSA. Full variable domain (outside the CDR3, taken from reference TRBV7-2 and TRBJ2-2): GAGVSQSPSNKVTEKGKDVELRCDPISGHTALYWYRQSLGQGLEFLIYFQGNSAPDKSGLPSDRFSAERTGGSVSTLTIQRTQQEDSAVYLCASSHHRNRGELFFGEGSRLTVL.

The rearrangement links TRBV20-1 to TRBJ2-4; 9 bases are shared with TRBD2. CDR1 DFQATT and CDR2 SNEGSKA come from the germline V gene (reference sequence). The CDR3 is made up of 13 amino acids. The V segment lost 3 bases and the J segment 4 bases; nucleotides outside the gene matches: 1. CDR3 DNA: TGCAGTGCTAGTAGCGGGAGAAAAAACATTCAGTACTTC. Residues: CSASSGRKNIQYF.

The chain recombines TRBV4-2 with TRBJ2-1, with D perhaps matching TRBD2 (5 bases). Germline CDR1 LGHNA, CDR2 YNFKEQ. CDR3 length: 15 amino acids. Trimming removed 1 base from V and 9 bases from J, with 16 bases in between. CDR3 residues: CASSQGGRLLGEQFF. The CDR3 DNA is TGTGCCAGCAGCCAAGGCGGGCGTTTACTCGGTGAGCAGTTCTTC.

The chain combines TRBV5-4 with TRBJ2-7; 9 bases line up with TRBD2. Germline V lookup: CDR1 SGHNT, CDR2 YYREEE (reference sequence). J gave up 4 bases and V 7 bases, and 9 bases lay outside the gene matches. This CDR3 is built from 14 residues. The CDR3 coding sequence is TGTGCCAGCCGAAAAGCGGGGGGCGATTACGAGCAGTACTTC. This translates into CASRKAGGDYEQYF.

This chain links TRBV7-3 with TRBJ2-3, with 8 bases fitting TRBD2. Trimming removed 5 bases from V and 8 bases from J; junction bases left unmatched: 9. The CDR3 runs to 14 residues. In germline, CDR1 is SGHTA, CDR2 FQGTGA. CDR3 protein: CASSLTSAGGTQYF. CDR3 DNA: TGTGCCAGCAGCCTGACTAGCGCCGGAGGTACGCAGTATTTT.

CDR3: CASSLEGWTEAFF. The CDR3 nucleotides are TGTGCCAGCAGTTTAGAGGGTTGGACTGAAGCTTTCTTT. The chain recombines TRBV27 with TRBJ1-1; D gene ambiguous. Trimming cost V 2 bases and J 5 bases, with 9 bases left between them. The CDR3 consists of 13 residues. Germline lookup yields CDR1 MNHEY and CDR2 SMNVEV (reference sequence).

CDR3 amino acids: CASTSDRVSEAFF. In nucleotides, the CDR3 is TGTGCCAGTACCTCAGACAGGGTGTCTGAAGCTTTCTTT. This sequence joins TRBV19 and TRBJ1-1, with TRBD1 identical over 7 bases. The CDR3 extends over 13 amino acids. The junction had 8 bases not matched to a gene; V was cut back by 7 bases and J by 6 bases. The germline V gene encodes CDR1 LNHDA and CDR2 SQIVND (reference sequence).

The chain joins TRBV7-8 to TRBJ2-5, with 7 nucleotides matching TRBD2. J was trimmed by 4 bases and V by 3 bases; bases with no gene match: 8. The germline gives CDR1 SGHVS, CDR2 FQNEAQ. This CDR3 comprises 15 residues. This chain's CDR3 is CASSFPPPGGETQYF. The CDR3 DNA follows: TGTGCCAGCAGCTTCCCTCCTCCGGGAGGAGAGACCCAGTACTTC.

About this clone itself: One end of the junction varies from germline; a read error may be responsible. In nucleotides, the CDR3 is TGTGCCATCAGGACCGGGACAGGGGACACTGGGGAGCTGTTTTTT. Its translation: CAIRTGTGDTGELFF. This chain links TRBV10-3 with TRBJ2-2, with 10 bases fitting TRBD1. The CDR3 is 15 residues long. Germline V gives CDR1 ENHRY, CDR2 SYGVKD.

The V call is TRBV2, the J call TRBJ2-1, with TRBD1 matching 8 bases. Trimming at V came to 0 bases and at J to 7 bases, leaving 2 bases not matched to a gene. The CDR3 length is 14 residues. Per germline, CDR1 SNHLY and CDR2 FYNNEI. This CDR3 is CASSEADRVNEQFF. The CDR3 DNA reads TGTGCCAGCAGTGAAGCGGACAGGGTTAATGAGCAGTTCTTC.

The chain recombines TRBV6-1 with TRBJ2-7; 8 bases fit TRBD1. The CDR3 extends over 14 amino acids. V trimming: 3 bases; J trimming: 3 bases; junction bases outside the gene matches: 4. CDR1 is MNHNS, CDR2 SASEGT, per germline. The CDR3 region has the DNA TGTGCCAGCAGTGAGCAGGGGGCTTACTACGAGCAGTACGTC. This encodes CASSEQGAYYEQYV.

This clone has only one observation. The chain recombines TRBV14 with TRBJ2-5; the D gene is possibly TRBD2 (5 bases). Germline V gene sequence: CDR1 SGHDN, CDR2 FVKESK. There are 14 residues in the CDR3. V lost 4 bases to trimming and J lost 1 base, with 10 bases between them. CDR3 in DNA: TGTGCCAGCAGCCTTACTAGAGGCCAAGAGACCCAGTACTTC. It is translated as CASSLTRGQETQYF.